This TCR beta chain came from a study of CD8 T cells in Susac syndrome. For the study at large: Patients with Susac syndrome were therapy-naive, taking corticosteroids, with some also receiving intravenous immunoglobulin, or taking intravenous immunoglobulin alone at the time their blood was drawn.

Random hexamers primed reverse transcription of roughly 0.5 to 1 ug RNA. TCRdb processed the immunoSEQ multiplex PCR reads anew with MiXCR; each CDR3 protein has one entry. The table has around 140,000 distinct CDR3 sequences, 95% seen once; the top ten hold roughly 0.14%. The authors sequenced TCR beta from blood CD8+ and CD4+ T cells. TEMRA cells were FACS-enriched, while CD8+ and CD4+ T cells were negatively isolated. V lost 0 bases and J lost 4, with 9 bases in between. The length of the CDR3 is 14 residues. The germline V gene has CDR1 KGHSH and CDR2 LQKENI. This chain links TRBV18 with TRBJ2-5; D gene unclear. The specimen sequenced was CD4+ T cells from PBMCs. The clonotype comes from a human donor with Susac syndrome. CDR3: CASSPPSSRETQYF. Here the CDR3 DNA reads TGTGCCAGCTCACCACCCAGTAGCAGAGAGACCCAGTACTTC. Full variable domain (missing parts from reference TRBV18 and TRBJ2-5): NAGVMQNPRHLVRRRGQEARLRCSPMKGHSHVYWYRQLPEEGLKFMVYLQKENIIDESGMPKERFSAEFPKEGPSILRIQQVVRGDSAAYFCASSPPSSRETQYFGPGTRLLVL.